The 27 T cell receptor beta chains reported below all come from one sample, sequenced in a study of cytotoxic CD8 clonotypes in ibrutinib-treated CLL. Repertoires were generated with immunoSEQ multiplex PCR, while TCRdb's copy carries only in-frame clones and drops some. The sample shows fewer than 40,000 clones, 55% to 80% of them seen only once. The sample in question was PBMCs, obtained at disease progression, from a patient treated with ibrutinib. The source of these receptors is a human donor with chronic lymphocytic leukemia.

This clone was picked up one time. This sequence joins TRBV4-3 and TRBJ2-1; D may be TRBD2 (5 bases). Trimming took 0 bases from V and 0 from J, leaving 12 bases between them. Germline loops: CDR1 LGHNA, CDR2 YSLEER. The CDR3 runs 17 residues. This chain's CDR3 is CASSQEAQRSSYNEQFF. In DNA form, the CDR3 reads TGCGCCAGCAGCCAAGAAGCGCAGCGGAGCTCCTACAATGAGCAGTTCTTC.

This chain uses TRBV25-1 with TRBJ1-1; the match to TRBD1 covers 7 bases. V trimming: 8 bases; J trimming: 10 bases; junction bases outside the gene matches: 13. The CDR3 contains 13 residues. Germline lookup yields CDR1 MGHDK and CDR2 SYGVNS. The CDR3 coding sequence is TGTGCCAGCTCAACCGTAGACAGGGATGGAGCTTTCTTT. It specifies CASSTVDRDGAFF. Drawing the rest from reference TRBV25-1 and TRBJ1-1, the complete variable domain is EADIYQTPRYLVIGTGKKITLECSQTMGHDKMYWYQQDPGMELHLIHYSYGVNSTEKGDLSSESTVSRIRTEHFPLTLESARPSHTSQYLCASSTVDRDGAFFGQGTRLTVV.

The V and J genes are TRBV5-4 and TRBJ2-1; 11 nucleotides match TRBD2. The CDR3 is 16 amino acids. The germline gives CDR1 SGHNT, CDR2 YYREEE (reference sequence). V was pared by 0 bases and J by 6 bases, with 5 bases of the junction left unmatched. The CDR3 sequence is CASSLGLAGFSNEQFF. DNA of the CDR3: TGTGCCAGCAGCTTGGGACTAGCGGGATTTAGCAATGAGCAGTTCTTC.

DNA of the CDR3: TGCGCCAGCAGTGAGCGAGACTCTAGCAATCAGCCCCAGCATTTT. Translating it yields CASSERDSSNQPQHF. The rearrangement joins TRBV10-2 to TRBJ1-5; unclear D gene. The CDR3 contains 15 residues. Trimming shortened V by 2 bases and J by 0 bases, and 8 bases separated the two germline ends. From germline, CDR1 is WSHSY and CDR2 SAAADI.

This clone was detected a few times. This chain joins TRBV6-5 and TRBJ1-6, with D perhaps TRBD1 (6 bases). This CDR3 has 16 residues. V was clipped by 0 bases and J by 7 bases, with 13 bases between them. The V gene's germline CDR1 is MNHEY and CDR2 SVGAGI. CDR3 sequence reads: CASSYSWTAPNSPLHF. CDR3 nucleotides: TGTGCCAGCAGTTACTCCTGGACAGCGCCCAATTCACCCCTCCACTTT.

This chain links TRBV7-9 with TRBJ2-7; TRBD1 might be the D (7 bases). Per the germline V gene, CDR1 is SEHNR and CDR2 is FQNEAQ (reference sequence). This CDR3 is built from 15 residues. Between the trimmed V and J ends, which lost 5 bases and 7 bases, there was a span of 21 bases. The CDR3 DNA reads as TGTGCCAGCAGCCCACGACAGGGAGGCTTGGGGGAGCAGTACTTC. Encoded protein: CASSPRQGGLGEQYF.

The sample holds one count of this clone. The J gene is TRBJ2-3, the V gene TRBV6-4; D gene ambiguous. In germline, CDR1 is MRHNA, CDR2 SNTAGT. The V end lost 4 bases, the J end lost 0 bases, and 5 bases lay between the germline ends. The CDR3 sequence is 13 residues long. Here the CDR3 reads CASSVDSTDTQYF. For the CDR3, the DNA is TGTGCCAGCAGTGTGGACAGCACAGATACGCAGTATTTT.

V gene TRBV5-6 combines with J gene TRBJ1-6; D not certain. The CDR3 runs to 13 residues. The V end was cut by 0 bases, the J end by 10 bases, with 8 bases between. Germline CDR1 reads SGHDT; CDR2 reads YYEEEE. The CDR3 DNA sequence: TGTGCCAGCAGCTTGGGGATTGAATCACCCCTCCACTTT. Protein sequence: CASSLGIESPLHF.

CDR3 sequence: CASSQDSVDYGYTF. DNA for the CDR3: TGCGCCAGCAGCCAAGATTCTGTGGACTATGGCTACACCTTC. V usage is TRBV4-1 and J usage is TRBJ1-2; D gene ambiguous. Germline CDR1 reads MGHRA; CDR2 reads YSYEKL. V was pared by 0 bases and J by 3 bases, with 8 bases between. This CDR3 comprises 14 residues.

V usage is TRBV28 and J usage is TRBJ1-4; tentative D call: TRBD1 (5 bases). Looked up from germline, CDR1 is MDHEN and CDR2 is SYDVKM. The CDR3 covers 13 residues. Trimming stripped 10 bases from V and 8 bases from J, with 17 bases between. The CDR3, as DNA: TGTGCCACCGGGGACGTGGCCCAGGAAAAACTGTTTTTT. Translating gives CATGDVAQEKLFF.

This chain links TRBV7-6 with TRBJ2-3; D unclear. CDR3 length equals 14 residues. Trimming pared 0 bases from V and 3 bases from J, leaving 7 bases between. Germline V lookup: CDR1 SGHVS, CDR2 FNYEAQ. The DNA of the CDR3 is TGTGCCAGCAGCTTAGCTGGTGGGACAGATACGCAGTATTTT. It is translated as CASSLAGGTDTQYF.

The chain is built from TRBV7-3 and TRBJ2-3; D not certain. Deletions cut 0 bases from V and 4 bases from J, with 5 bases between. Germline loops: CDR1 SGHTA, CDR2 FQGTGA. This CDR3 has 13 amino acids. CDR3 bases: TGTGCCAGCAGCTTAACCCCGCCAGATACGCAGTATTTT. Its protein is CASSLTPPDTQYF.

The chain carries TRBV4-3 and TRBJ2-7; the D is unclear. Trimming stripped 0 bases from V and 0 bases from J, with 12 bases between. The CDR3 has 16 amino acids. The germline V gene encodes CDR1 LGHNA and CDR2 YSLEER. The CDR3 DNA reads TGCGCCAGCAGCCAAGAGGTCGCGGCGAGCTCCTACGAGCAGTACTTC. Residues: CASSQEVAASSYEQYF.

The chain combines TRBV29-1 with TRBJ2-2, with 7 nucleotides matching TRBD2. V trimming: 6 bases; J trimming: 6 bases; junction bases outside the gene matches: 10. This CDR3 region has 14 residues. CDR1 SQVTM and CDR2 ANQGSEA come from the germline V gene. CDR3 amino acids: CSVAGGGAAGELFF. CDR3 DNA: TGCAGCGTGGCTGGGGGAGGGGCGGCCGGGGAGCTGTTTTTT.

Notes on this clone: At the DNA level, this CDR3 is encoded by other sequences in the same sample as well. The chain carries TRBV27 and TRBJ2-5, with TRBD1 as a possible D gene (6 bases). The CDR3 runs to 14 residues. Deletions cut 6 bases from V and 1 base from J, with 12 bases between. Germline CDR1 and CDR2: MNHEY and SMNVEV (reference sequence). DNA of the CDR3: TGTGCCAGCAGCTCGACAGGCCTCCAAGAGACCCAGTACTTC. Residues: CASSSTGLQETQYF.

The chain combines TRBV7-9 with TRBJ2-1; D unresolved. Deletions cut 5 bases from V and 8 bases from J, with 10 bases between. The CDR3 runs to 12 residues. Germline V gene data show CDR1 as SEHNR and CDR2 as FQNEAQ (reference sequence). In DNA form, the CDR3 reads TGTGCCAGCAGCCCCCTAGTCTATGAGCAGTTCTTC. Residues: CASSPLVYEQFF.

This clone was detected only once. This sequence joins TRBV30 and TRBJ2-7; no definite D call. Deletions cut 1 base from V and 5 bases from J, with 9 bases between. The CDR3 length is 12 residues. Germline V lookup: CDR1 GTSNPN, CDR2 SVGIG (reference sequence). In nucleotides, the CDR3 is TGTGCCTGGAGTGGGATAGCCCACGAGCAGTACTTC. It codes for CAWSGIAHEQYF.

The V call is TRBV5-1, the J call TRBJ2-1, with no clear D. V was trimmed by 0 bases and J by 8 bases, leaving 6 bases between them. The CDR3 consists of 12 residues. Germline V gives CDR1 SGHRS, CDR2 YFSETQ. The CDR3 region is CASSLAGYEQFF. The CDR3 region has the DNA TGCGCCAGCAGCTTGGCAGGATATGAGCAGTTCTTC. Complete variable domain (other parts from reference TRBV5-1 and TRBJ2-1): KAGVTQTPRYLIKTRGQQVTLSCSPISGHRSVSWYQQTPGQGLQFLFEYFSETQRNKGNFPGRFSGRQFSNSRSEMNVSTLELGDSALYLCASSLAGYEQFFGPGTRLTVL.

V is TRBV15 and J is TRBJ2-7; tentatively, D is TRBD2 (6 bases). This CDR3 comprises 16 residues. Trimming took off 0 bases at V and 4 bases at J, with 16 bases between the two ends. Germline lookup yields CDR1 LNHNV and CDR2 YYDKDF (reference sequence). The CDR3 nucleotides read TGTGCCACCAGCAGAGAAACAGGAGGGAGCTCTTACGAGCAGTACTTC. Encoded protein: CATSRETGGSSYEQYF.

The chain employs TRBV27 and TRBJ2-1; TRBD1 or TRBD2 may be the D gene (6 bases each). This CDR3 contains 15 residues. Germline V gene lookup returns CDR1 MNHEY and CDR2 SMNVEV (reference sequence). The V gene lost 3 bases and the J gene lost 6 bases, with 15 bases spanning the gap. CDR3 protein: CASSFNRDFGNEQFF. CDR3 nucleotides: TGTGCCAGCAGTTTTAACAGGGACTTTGGCAATGAGCAGTTCTTC.

This chain connects TRBV5-1 to TRBJ2-5; weak D call: TRBD2 (5 bases). Germline V CDR1 and CDR2: SGHRS, YFSETQ. V lost 1 base and J 5 bases, leaving 21 bases between the germline ends. The CDR3 is 17 amino acids. The chain's CDR3 is CASSLWASGAPGETQYF. The CDR3 DNA reads TGCGCCAGCAGCTTGTGGGCGTCGGGCGCCCCGGGGGAGACCCAGTACTTC. Drawing the rest from reference TRBV5-1 and TRBJ2-5, the complete variable domain is KAGVTQTPRYLIKTRGQQVTLSCSPISGHRSVSWYQQTPGQGLQFLFEYFSETQRNKGNFPGRFSGRQFSNSRSEMNVSTLELGDSALYLCASSLWASGAPGETQYFGPGTRLLVL.

The V call is TRBV4-1, the J call TRBJ1-4; no firm D call. CDR3 length: 20 amino acids. The ends were cut back, 0 bases at V and 0 bases at J, with 20 bases in the middle. The germline gives CDR1 MGHRA, CDR2 YSYEKL. The CDR3 spells CASSQDPAFSLSATNEKLFF. In DNA form, the CDR3 reads TGCGCCAGCAGCCAAGATCCTGCGTTTTCATTATCTGCAACTAATGAAAAACTGTTTTTT.

The rearrangement uses TRBV30 and TRBJ2-1, with D hard to call. CDR1 and CDR2 (germline): GTSNPN, SVGIG (reference sequence). V shed 2 bases and J shed 7 bases, with 15 bases lying between them. The CDR3 sequence is 14 residues long. As DNA, the CDR3 is TGTGCCTGGAGTATTTGGGCTAGTAGAAATGAGCAGTTCTTC. Protein sequence: CAWSIWASRNEQFF.

This rearrangement joins TRBV9 to TRBJ2-7, with D possibly TRBD2 on 7 matching bases. Per the germline V gene, CDR1 is SGDLS and CDR2 is YYNGEE. The CDR3 consists of 14 residues. Trimming took 2 bases from V and 4 from J, leaving 13 bases between them. This CDR3 reads CASSVSGTPYEQYF. The CDR3 DNA sequence: TGTGCCAGCAGCGTCAGCGGGACACCTTACGAGCAGTACTTC.

This clone is a singleton in its sample. V gene TRBV6-1 combines with J gene TRBJ1-5; D remains ambiguous. Trimming shortened V by 7 bases and J by 5 bases, and 15 bases separated the two germline ends. Germline V lookup: CDR1 MNHNS, CDR2 SASEGT. There are 14 residues in the CDR3. CDR3 in amino acids: CASNGVQMDQPQHF. The CDR3 region has the DNA TGTGCCAGCAACGGGGTACAGATGGATCAGCCCCAGCATTTT.

The chain uses TRBV7-6 and TRBJ2-7; TRBD1 aligns across 7 bases. CDR1 is SGHVS and CDR2 is FNYEAQ in the germline V gene. J was trimmed by 4 bases and V by 5 bases; bases with no gene match: 8. CDR3 size: 14 residues. The CDR3 sequence is CASSPRQGSYEQYF. DNA of the CDR3: TGTGCCAGCAGCCCTAGACAGGGTTCGTACGAGCAGTACTTC.

The chain joins TRBV19 to TRBJ2-3; no reliable D call. With 6 bases removed from V and 11 bases from J, the gap between germline ends came to 3 bases. Germline CDR1 LNHDA, CDR2 SQIVND (reference sequence). This CDR3 contains 8 residues. CDR3 nucleotide sequence: TGTGCCAGTAGGGGGCAGTATTTT. The encoded protein is CASRGQYF.